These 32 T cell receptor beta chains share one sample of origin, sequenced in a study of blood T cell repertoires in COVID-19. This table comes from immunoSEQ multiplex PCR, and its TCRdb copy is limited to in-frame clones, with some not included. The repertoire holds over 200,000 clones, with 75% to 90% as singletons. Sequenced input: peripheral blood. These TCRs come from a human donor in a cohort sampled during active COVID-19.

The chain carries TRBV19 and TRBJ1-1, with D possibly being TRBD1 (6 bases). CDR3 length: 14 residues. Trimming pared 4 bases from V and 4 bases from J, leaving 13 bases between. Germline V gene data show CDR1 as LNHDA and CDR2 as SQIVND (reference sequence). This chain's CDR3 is CASSRGQLITEAFF. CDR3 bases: TGTGCCAGTAGTAGGGGACAATTAATCACTGAAGCTTTCTTT.

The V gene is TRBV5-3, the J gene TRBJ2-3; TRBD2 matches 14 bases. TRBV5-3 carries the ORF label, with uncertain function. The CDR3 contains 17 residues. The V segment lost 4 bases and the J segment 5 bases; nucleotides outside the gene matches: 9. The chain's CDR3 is CARSALTSGRAGDTQYF. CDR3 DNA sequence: TGTGCCAGAAGCGCGCTGACTAGCGGGAGGGCCGGAGATACGCAGTATTTT.

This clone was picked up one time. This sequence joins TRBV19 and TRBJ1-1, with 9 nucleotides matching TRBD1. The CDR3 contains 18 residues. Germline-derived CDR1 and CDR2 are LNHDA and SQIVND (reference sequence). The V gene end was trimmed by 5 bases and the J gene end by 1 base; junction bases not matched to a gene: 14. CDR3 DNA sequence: TGTGCCAGTAGTCCTGACAGGGGGGGACTGAGGAGGAACACTGAAGCTTTCTTT. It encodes CASSPDRGGLRRNTEAFF.

CDR3 DNA sequence: TGTGCCAGCAGTCAGCACCGACTAGCGGGGGAGACCCAGTACTTC. Protein sequence: CASSQHRLAGETQYF. The chain links TRBV6-5 to TRBJ2-5, with 11 nucleotides matching TRBD2. The CDR3 extends over 15 amino acids. CDR1 MNHEY and CDR2 SVGAGI come from the germline V gene. The V segment lost 5 bases and the J segment 5 bases; nucleotides outside the gene matches: 7.

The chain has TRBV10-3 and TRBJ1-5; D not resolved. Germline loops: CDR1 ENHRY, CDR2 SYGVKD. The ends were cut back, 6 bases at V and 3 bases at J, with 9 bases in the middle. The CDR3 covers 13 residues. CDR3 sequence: CAISRRDNQPQHF. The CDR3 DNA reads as TGTGCCATCAGCCGACGGGACAATCAGCCCCAGCATTTT.

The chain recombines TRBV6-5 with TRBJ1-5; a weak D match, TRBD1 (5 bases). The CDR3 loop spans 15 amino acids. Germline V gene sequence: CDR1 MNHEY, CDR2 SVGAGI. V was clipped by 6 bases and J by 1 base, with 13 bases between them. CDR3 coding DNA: TGTGCCAGCAGCCTACTGGGGGGAAGCAATCAGCCCCAGCATTTT. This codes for CASSLLGGSNQPQHF.

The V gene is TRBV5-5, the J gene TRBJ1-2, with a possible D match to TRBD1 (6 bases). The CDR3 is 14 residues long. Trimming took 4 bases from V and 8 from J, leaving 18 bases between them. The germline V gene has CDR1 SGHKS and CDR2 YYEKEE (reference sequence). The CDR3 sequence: CASSTREGGRGYTF. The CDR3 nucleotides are TGTGCCAGCAGCACCCGGGAGGGGGGACGAGGCTACACCTTC.

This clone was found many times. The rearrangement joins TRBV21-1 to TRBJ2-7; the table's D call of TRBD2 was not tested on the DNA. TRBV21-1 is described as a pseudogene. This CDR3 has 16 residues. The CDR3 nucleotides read TGTGCCAGCAGCTCCCGGACTAGCGGGAACTTGGGCGAGCAGTACTTC. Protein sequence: CASSSRTSGNLGEQYF.

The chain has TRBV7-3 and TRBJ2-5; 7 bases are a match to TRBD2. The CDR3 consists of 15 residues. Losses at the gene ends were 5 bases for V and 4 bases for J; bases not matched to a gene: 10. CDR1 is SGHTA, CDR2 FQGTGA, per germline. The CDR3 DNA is TGTGCCAGCAGCGTGGGTGGGGCGGGAGCAGAGACCCAGTACTTC. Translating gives CASSVGGAGAETQYF.

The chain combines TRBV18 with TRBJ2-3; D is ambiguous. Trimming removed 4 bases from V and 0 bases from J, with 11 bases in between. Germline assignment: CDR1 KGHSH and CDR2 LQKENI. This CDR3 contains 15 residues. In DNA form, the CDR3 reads TGTGCCAGCTCACATAGTTGGTCTAGCACAGATACGCAGTATTTT. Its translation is CASSHSWSSTDTQYF.

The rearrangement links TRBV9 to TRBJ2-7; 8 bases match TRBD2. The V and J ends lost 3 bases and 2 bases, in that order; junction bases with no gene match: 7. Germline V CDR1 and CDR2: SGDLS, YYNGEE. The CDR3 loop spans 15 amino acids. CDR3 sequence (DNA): TGTGCCAGCAGCGCCGGGGGGGGCTTAACCTACGAGCAGTACTTC. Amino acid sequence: CASSAGGGLTYEQYF.

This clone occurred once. In DNA, the CDR3 is TGTGCCAGTAGTACAGGGTTTCCCGGGACTGAAGCTTTCTTT. It yields the protein CASSTGFPGTEAFF. The J gene is TRBJ1-1, the V gene TRBV19; D perhaps matches TRBD1 (5 bases). Trimming shortened V by 4 bases and J by 5 bases, and 14 bases separated the two germline ends. This CDR3 spans 14 amino acids. Per germline, CDR1 LNHDA and CDR2 SQIVND (reference sequence).

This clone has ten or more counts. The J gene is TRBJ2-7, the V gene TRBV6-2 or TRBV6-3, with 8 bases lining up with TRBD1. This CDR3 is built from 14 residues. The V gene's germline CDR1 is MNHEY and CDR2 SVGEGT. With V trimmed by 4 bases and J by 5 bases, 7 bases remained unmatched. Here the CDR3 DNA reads TGTGCCAGCAGTTTTACCCAGGGGGCGGACGAGCAGTACTTC. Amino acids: CASSFTQGADEQYF.

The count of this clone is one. The CDR3 is CASSLGPTAVEAFF. The CDR3 DNA reads as TGTGCCAGCAGTTTAGGGCCGACAGCCGTTGAAGCTTTCTTT. The V and J genes are TRBV6-2 or TRBV6-3 and TRBJ1-1; maybe TRBD1 (5 bases). The germline V gene has CDR1 MNHEY and CDR2 SVGEGT. Trimming left V 4 bases short and J 7 bases short, with 16 bases between. The CDR3 loop spans 14 amino acids.

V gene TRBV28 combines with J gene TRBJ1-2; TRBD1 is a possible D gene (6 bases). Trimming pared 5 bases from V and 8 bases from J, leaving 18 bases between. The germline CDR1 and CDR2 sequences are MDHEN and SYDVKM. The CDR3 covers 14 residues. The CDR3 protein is CASSPPPTGKGYTF. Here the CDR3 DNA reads TGTGCCAGCAGTCCGCCCCCAACAGGGAAAGGCTACACCTTC.

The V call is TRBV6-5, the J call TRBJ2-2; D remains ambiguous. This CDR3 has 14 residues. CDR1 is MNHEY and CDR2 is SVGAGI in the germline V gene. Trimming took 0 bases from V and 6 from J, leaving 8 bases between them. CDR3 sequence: CASSYSRRAGELFF. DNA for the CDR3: TGTGCCAGCAGTTACTCGAGAAGAGCCGGGGAGCTGTTTTTT.

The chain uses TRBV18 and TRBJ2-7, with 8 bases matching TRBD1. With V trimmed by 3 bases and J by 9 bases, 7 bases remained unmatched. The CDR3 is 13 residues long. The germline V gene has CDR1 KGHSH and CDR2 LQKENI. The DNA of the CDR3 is TGTGCCAGCTCACCGACAGGGGCGGTACGGCAGTACTTC. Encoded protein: CASSPTGAVRQYF. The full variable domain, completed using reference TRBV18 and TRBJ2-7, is NAGVMQNPRHLVRRRGQEARLRCSPMKGHSHVYWYRQLPEEGLKFMVYLQKENIIDESGMPKERFSAEFPKEGPSILRIQQVVRGDSAAYFCASSPTGAVRQYFGPGTRLTVT.

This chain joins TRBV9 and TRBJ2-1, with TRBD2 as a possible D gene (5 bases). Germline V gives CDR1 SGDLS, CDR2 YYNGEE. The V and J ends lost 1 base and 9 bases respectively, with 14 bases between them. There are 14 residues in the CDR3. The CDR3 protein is CASSVFGISGEQFF. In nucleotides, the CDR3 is TGTGCCAGCAGCGTATTCGGGATCTCCGGTGAGCAGTTCTTC.

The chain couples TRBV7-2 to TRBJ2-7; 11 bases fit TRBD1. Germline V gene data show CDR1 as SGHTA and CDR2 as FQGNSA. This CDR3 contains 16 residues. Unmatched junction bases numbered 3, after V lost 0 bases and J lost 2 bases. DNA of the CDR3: TGTGCCAGCAGCTTAGCTGGACAGGGGGCCCCCTACGAGCAGTACTTC. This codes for CASSLAGQGAPYEQYF.

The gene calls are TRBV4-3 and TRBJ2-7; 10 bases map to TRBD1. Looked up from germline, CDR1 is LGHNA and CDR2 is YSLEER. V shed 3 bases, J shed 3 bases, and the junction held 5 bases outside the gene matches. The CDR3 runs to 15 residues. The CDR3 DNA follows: TGCGCCAGCAGCCAGGACAGGGGGTCCATCTACGAGCAGTACTTC. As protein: CASSQDRGSIYEQYF.

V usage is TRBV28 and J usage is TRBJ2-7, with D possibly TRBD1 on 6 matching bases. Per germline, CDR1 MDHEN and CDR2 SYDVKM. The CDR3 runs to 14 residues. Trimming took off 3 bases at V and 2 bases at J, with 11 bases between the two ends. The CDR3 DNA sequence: TGTGCCAGCAGTTTGGGACACCTCCCCTACGAGCAGTACTTC. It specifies CASSLGHLPYEQYF.

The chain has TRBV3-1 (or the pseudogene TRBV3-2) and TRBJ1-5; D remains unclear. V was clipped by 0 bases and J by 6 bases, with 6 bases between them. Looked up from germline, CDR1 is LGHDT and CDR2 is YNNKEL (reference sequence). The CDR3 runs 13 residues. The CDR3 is CASSQDRGQPQHF. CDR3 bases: TGTGCCAGCAGCCAAGATCGGGGTCAGCCCCAGCATTTT.

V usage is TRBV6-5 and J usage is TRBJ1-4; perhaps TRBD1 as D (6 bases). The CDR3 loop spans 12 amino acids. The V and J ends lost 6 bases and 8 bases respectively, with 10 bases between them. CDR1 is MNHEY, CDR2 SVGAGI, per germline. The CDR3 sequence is CASRTGWEKLFF. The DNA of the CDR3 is TGTGCCAGCAGGACAGGTTGGGAAAAACTGTTTTTT.

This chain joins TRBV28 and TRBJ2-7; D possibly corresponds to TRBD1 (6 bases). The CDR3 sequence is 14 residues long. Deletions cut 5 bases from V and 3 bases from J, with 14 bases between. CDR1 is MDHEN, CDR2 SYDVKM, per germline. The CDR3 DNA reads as TGTGCCAGCAGTGCCACAGGGACCGACTACGAGCAGTACTTC. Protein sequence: CASSATGTDYEQYF.

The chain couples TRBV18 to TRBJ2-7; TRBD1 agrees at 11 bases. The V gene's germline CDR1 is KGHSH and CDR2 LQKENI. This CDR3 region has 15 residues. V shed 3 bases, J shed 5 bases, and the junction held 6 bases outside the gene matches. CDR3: CASSPGTGGGNEQYF. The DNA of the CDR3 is TGTGCCAGCTCACCGGGGACAGGGGGTGGGAACGAGCAGTACTTC.

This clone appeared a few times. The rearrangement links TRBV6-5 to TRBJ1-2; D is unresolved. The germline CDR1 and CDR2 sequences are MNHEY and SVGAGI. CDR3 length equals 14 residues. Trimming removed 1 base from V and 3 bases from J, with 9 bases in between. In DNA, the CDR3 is TGTGCCAGCAGTTACTTTCCCCTCTACTATGGCTACACCTTC. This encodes CASSYFPLYYGYTF.

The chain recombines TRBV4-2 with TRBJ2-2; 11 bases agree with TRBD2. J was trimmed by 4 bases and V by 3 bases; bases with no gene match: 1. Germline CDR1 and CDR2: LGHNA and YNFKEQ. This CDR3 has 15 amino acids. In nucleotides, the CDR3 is TGTGCCAGCAGCCACCTAGCGGGAGGCACCGGGGAGCTGTTTTTT. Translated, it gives CASSHLAGGTGELFF.

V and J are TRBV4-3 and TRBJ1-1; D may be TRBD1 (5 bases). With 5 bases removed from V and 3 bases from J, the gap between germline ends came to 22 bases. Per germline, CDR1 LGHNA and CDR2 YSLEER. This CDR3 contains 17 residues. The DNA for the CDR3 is TGCGCCAGCAGCTTAGTGGCAGGCTGGGGGAGGGACACTGAAGCTTTCTTT. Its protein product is CASSLVAGWGRDTEAFF.

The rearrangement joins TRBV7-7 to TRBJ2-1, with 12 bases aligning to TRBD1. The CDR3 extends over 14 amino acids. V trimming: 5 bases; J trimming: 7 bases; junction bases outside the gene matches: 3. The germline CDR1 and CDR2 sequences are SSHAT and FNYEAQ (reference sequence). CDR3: CASSEGQGANEQFF. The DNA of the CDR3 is TGTGCCAGCAGCGAGGGACAGGGGGCAAATGAGCAGTTCTTC.

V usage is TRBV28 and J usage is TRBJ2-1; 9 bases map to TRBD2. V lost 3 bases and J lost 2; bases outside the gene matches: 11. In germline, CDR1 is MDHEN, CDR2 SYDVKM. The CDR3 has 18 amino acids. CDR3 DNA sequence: TGTGCCAGCAGTTTTTCGGAGTCTAGCGGGATCGCCTACAATGAGCAGTTCTTC. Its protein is CASSFSESSGIAYNEQFF.

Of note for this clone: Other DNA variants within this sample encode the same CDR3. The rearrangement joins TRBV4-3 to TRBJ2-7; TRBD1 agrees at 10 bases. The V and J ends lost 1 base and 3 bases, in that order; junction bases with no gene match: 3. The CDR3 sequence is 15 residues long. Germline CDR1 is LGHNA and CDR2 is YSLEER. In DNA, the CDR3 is TGCGCCAGCAGCCAAGGGGACAGGGGAAGCTACGAGCAGTACTTC. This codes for CASSQGDRGSYEQYF.

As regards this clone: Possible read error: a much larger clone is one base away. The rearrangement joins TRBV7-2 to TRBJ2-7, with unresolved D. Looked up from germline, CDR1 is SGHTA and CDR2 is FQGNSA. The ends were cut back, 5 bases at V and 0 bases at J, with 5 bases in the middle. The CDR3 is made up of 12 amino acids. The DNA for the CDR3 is TGTGCCAGCAGCCCCAACTCCTACGAGCAGTACTTC. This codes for CASSPNSYEQYF.